This entry is about one T cell receptor (beta chain). The antigen this receptor binds is unknown. Base quality data are lacking; no much larger clone is found one base away. The data derive from a study of T-cell reconstitution after alpha-beta-depleted transplantation in children (dated by TCRdb to 2016 to 2017). Concerning the study at large: Using TCR repertoire profiling, the study followed T-cell immune reconstitution in a quantitative way in children after TCRalphabeta/CD19-depleted allogeneic hematopoietic cell transplantation.

Study-wide conclusions, independent of this receptor: In some patients, the high TCRbeta diversity seen at day 60 was put down to recipient T cells and intrathymic progenitors that had survived conditioning. Over subsequent months, a decline in hyperexpanded clone frequencies was noted, and after one year, T-cell counts and TCRbeta diversity were mostly ascribed to newly produced T cells. The apparently early recovery of alphabetaT-cell counts about two months after transplant reportedly depended on only several hundred rapidly expanded clones that came from non-depleted graft cells.

The library relied on PCR. The sequencer listed for this sample is Illumina HiSeq 2500. To normalize quantification of the TCRbeta repertoire, the TCR libraries were built with molecular barcoding that relied on unique molecular identifiers. TCRdb cleaned the public reads at Q25 with fastp, built clones with MiXCR and kept in-frame beta chains. Each record represents a unique CDR3 protein, reported with the most common genes and DNA among its rows. This sample is represented by approximately 400,000 distinct CDR3 sequences; 15% to 20% of them were singletons. The ten biggest clones cover roughly 27% of the sample. Taken with the paper, the label for treatment or condition translates to: allogeneic hematopoietic cell transplantation with graft depleted of TCRalphabeta T cells and CD19 B cells. The children who served as transplant recipients had been given grafts of TCRalphabeta/CD19-depleted allogeneic hematopoietic cells.

Its CDR3 holds 15 amino acids, cysteine through phenylalanine. The entry retains the CDR3 DNA only, 45 bases that are in frame from base 1. CDR1 and CDR2 are read off the germline V gene as ENHRY and SYGVKD. V loses 2 bases, J loses 0 bases, and the germline ends lie 11 bases apart. The receptor's source is a boy younger than two who had a stem cell transplant for Wiskott-Aldrich syndrome, so the T cells may come from the graft donor. The sequenced sample was PBMCs, mostly from graft donor cells, obtained 360 days after TCRalphabeta/CD19-depleted stem cell transplant. The sequence links TRBV10-3 to TRBJ2-7; matching of 5 bases hints at TRBD1 as the D gene. The CDR3 amino acid sequence is: CAISERYRSSYEQYF. The DNA reads TGTGCCATCAGTGAGCGCTACAGGAGCTCCTACGAGCAGTACTTC.